This T cell receptor beta chain was sequenced in a study of cytomegalovirus exposure and HLA in healthy donors (dated by TCRdb to 2016 to 2017). Regarding the study in general: According to an earlier analysis of several hundred of the donors, about 179 million T cells yielded 90 million to 140 million unique TCR beta sequences and 276 Gb of sequence data. An early release that covered about 640 HLA-typed donors contained about 300 gigabases of sequencing data and 65 million to 100 million unique TCR sequences. Among the roughly 400 genotyped donors, around 81% belonged to the genetic ancestry cluster associated with self-reported Caucasian donors. The study aimed to test whether signatures of past pathogen exposure could be identified by cataloging public T cell receptors. The T cell repertoires of 666 subjects were profiled by immunosequencing and related to cytomegalovirus serostatus. Along with the approximately 650-subject first cohort, a separate validation cohort of more than 90 different subjects was used. High-throughput TCR immunosequencing, statistical association of individual TCRs with disease status, and machine learning were combined to predict cytomegalovirus infection status. A later analysis re-examined previously published TCR beta repertoires from more than 650 donors and added high-resolution HLA genotyping to investigate patterns of TCR occurrence. Rather than drawing on any new phenotypic data, the later analysis identified candidate immune exposures from TCR beta sequences and the way those sequences occurred across donors. To decide whether each TCR beta V gene segment behaved as functional or pseudogenic, an earlier analysis of approximately 590 of the donors relied on high-throughput TCR beta sequencing. Donor age, sex, ethnicity and CMV serostatus were compiled together with the repertoire data. A later genetic analysis took genome-wide SNP genotypes for about 60% of the roughly 670 donors and used that subset as a discovery cohort. All discovery cohort repertoires had been generated using a single sequencing platform. HLA typing covered class I and class II loci at four-digit resolution. The number of donors typed differed by locus, with roughly 629-640 for A, B, C, DRB1 and DQB1, approximately 500 for DQA1, about 610 for DPA1, and some 470 for DPB1. A handful of DR-DQ haplotypes were handled as single units for association and clustering because linkage in the cohort was strong. Among 398 genotyped donors of the cohort, an average of roughly 230,000 unique TCR beta nucleotide sequences was sequenced per donor, of which 15% to 20% were non-productive. Beyond this particular receptor, the publication reports: Compared with the roughly 700-donor mean, donors in an Asian-associated ancestry cluster had fewer N-insertions in productive TCRs, according to a later genetic analysis. Roughly uniform sequencing depth across donors was assumed in presence/absence analyses, although this assumption may not hold. An earlier analysis of 450 to 750 of the donors showed that most TCR beta V segments appeared in productive rearrangements either about 90% or about 30% of the time, which broadly matched IMGT annotations. It was suggested by the authors that the approach could potentially be generalized to other disease states and immunological phenotypes. Some IMGT-functional V segments, including TRBV6-2 and TRBV6-3, could not be told apart with the 87-base-pair reads, so those segments were excluded. Assigning TCR associations to individual alleles was difficult when HLA alleles, especially DR and DQ, strongly co-occurred. In vitro tests confirmed that three of the cytomegalovirus-associated TCR beta chains recognize cytomegalovirus antigens. A further reported finding was that TCR beta sequences accurately predicted the HLA-A and HLA-B alleles for most subjects in the first cohort. Specific HLA alleles were associated with 15,000 to 20,000 TCR beta sequences at a false discovery rate of 0.05 in a later analysis. In a later analysis, the rate of TCR association differed among HLA loci, with DRB1 alleles having the most associated TCRs and HLA-C alleles having the fewest. Most CMV-associated TCR beta chains appeared to be HLA-restricted in a later analysis, and the HLA associations seemed to be driven largely by CMV exposure. The earlier analysis of fewer than 750 of the donors excluded 15 to 20 rarely observed V segments, including chromosome 9 orphons, because counts were too low. The only immune exposure information available for the cohort was CMV serostatus. An association between a missense DCLRE1C variant and V-gene and J-gene trimming of TCR beta chains was found in a later genetic analysis and replicated in an independent cohort. Most TCR sequences were observed very rarely across donors, whereas some public TCRs were present in many individuals. The sequencing pipeline was judged likely to have produced a cluster of highly shared sequence variants as a technical artifact. Because HLA typing was unavailable for some donors at each locus, only the typed subset was used in association tests. In both the original and validation cohorts, the classifier was reported to diagnose cytomegalovirus status with high specificity and sensitivity. The cohort was sequenced for TCR beta chains only, and without alpha or paired-chain data the features that could be detected were limited. In the study, around 150 TCR beta chains were listed as associated with cytomegalovirus. Compared with equally common non-associated chains, HLA-associated TCR beta chains in a later analysis were more clonally expanded and had lower generation probabilities. Correlated functional status among segregating V segments might be attributable to linkage disequilibrium, but an unknown experimental factor could not be ruled out. Several of the top co-occurrence clusters appeared to be linked to parvovirus B19, influenza, CMV and Epstein-Barr virus, according to a later analysis.

V trim: 3 bases; J trim: 5 bases; unmatched bases: 4. The CDR3, from cysteine to phenylalanine, totals 15 residues. Only the CDR3 DNA is retained, 45 bases long and in frame from the first base. CDR1 is given as MNHNS and CDR2 as SASEGT, both from the germline V gene. On this clone: Its antigen remains undetermined. Nothing much larger sits one base from this clone, and base qualities are not available.

The method was the immunoSEQ multiplex PCR assay. A mixture of 60 forward primers for TCR Vbeta segments and 13 reverse primers for TCR Jbeta segments was used in the multiplex PCR. A multiplex PCR assay on genomic DNA amplified the CDR3 region of rearranged TCR beta genes. On the Illumina HiSeq System, the amplified TCR beta libraries were sequenced as 87-base-pair reads. Per the authors' processing: Across the 700 or so repertoires, a later analysis counted about 81 million unique TCR beta chains, around 10 million of which were shared by at least two donors. Raw reads were error-corrected and collapsed into unique sequences with a nearest-neighbor algorithm that merged closely related sequences to remove PCR and sequencing errors. Alignment of CDR3 sequences to IMGT reference sequences was used to assign V, D and J gene segments. Each retained sequence needed at least a six-nucleotide match to both a V gene segment and a J gene segment. A rearrangement was called productive if the CDR3 had no stop codons and remained in frame with V and J, and every other rearrangement was called non-productive. CDR3 was defined by IMGT convention, running from the second conserved V-encoded cysteine to the conserved J-encoded phenylalanine. In an earlier analysis of approximately 590 of the donors, sequences lacking an unambiguous match to a single V gene segment were excluded. In an earlier analysis of 587 of the donors, a V segment was called functional when productive rearrangements were above 56.7%, and segregating when the standard deviation between donors exceeded 5%. A statistical classification framework was built to diagnose cytomegalovirus status from the catalog of TCR beta chain sequences. V and J gene assignment, in a later analysis, came from comparing TCR nucleotide sequences with IMGT/GENE-DB human TR gene sequences. A later analysis assigned CDR3 sequences and most-parsimonious VDJ recombination scenarios with the TCRdist pipeline. In a later analysis, each TCR beta chain was defined by its CDR3 amino acid sequence together with its V-gene family, and reads without a unique V-gene family were excluded. To address suspected cross-contamination and a sequencing artifact, a later analysis removed several hundred highly shared, low-generation-probability nucleotide sequences. In a later analysis, a clonal expansion index for each public chain was calculated from normalized within-repertoire ranks of inferred template counts. In a later analysis, generation probabilities were computed using a VDJ recombination model fitted to out-of-frame rearrangements, and the results were checked against IGoR. In a later analysis, hypergeometric tests were used to score TCR-TCR, TCR-HLA and TCR-CMV co-occurrence, with a repertoire-size bias correction applied to TCR pairs. To estimate false discovery rates, a later analysis permuted the HLA or CMV assignments 20 times. A later analysis grouped co-occurring TCRs with DBSCAN, adding TCRdist sequence similarity when clustering within HLA-allele-positive subsets. Repertoires with fewer than 30,000 or more than 120,000 public chains, plus five repertoires with anomalous nucleotide sharing, were excluded from co-occurrence clustering. As stored in TCRdb, this immuneACCESS dataset retains in-frame rearrangements with V and J assigned. A fraction of the clones does not appear; measured against another copy, unresolved V genes explain less than half of the discrepancy, and the remainder lacks a known reason. The DNA gave D and trimming, while V, J and clone size come from that table. The table for this sample lists about 160,000 clones; more than 65% of them were counted only once. The ten largest clones add up to less than 3% of the sample.

The cohort comprised approximately 700 healthy bone marrow donors. At the time of sampling, all cohort members were nominally healthy, though unrecorded immune exposures were likely present. The donor was CMV seropositive and was included in the group of approximately 300 seropositive cohort members. Each donor provided a peripheral blood sample, and peripheral blood mononuclear cells were used for TCR beta sequencing. The Qiagen DNeasy Blood Extraction Kit was used to extract genomic DNA from the blood cell samples. The rearrangement combines TRBV6-1 with TRBJ1-6, with 7 middle bases fitting TRBD1. Source material: PBMCs. This receptor was identified in a woman aged 40 to 50 in good health and CMV-seropositive. The DNA reads as follows: TGTGCCAGCAGTGATTCACAGGGGAATAATTCACCCCTCCACTTT. It translates as CASSDSQGNNSPLHF.